This TCR beta chain derives from a study of control samples from healthy donors and cancer patients. The germline V gene encodes CDR1 GTSNPN and CDR2 SVGIG (reference sequence). V was shortened by 4 bases and J by 1 base, with 15 bases between the two germline ends. The CDR3 runs to 15 residues. Sequencing was performed with immunoSEQ multiplex PCR; in TCRdb, only in-frame clones are kept and a portion is missing. The sample lists tens of thousands of clones, roughly 90% seen once, with more than 5.5% in the top ten. The sequencing input was blood. The TCR originated in a man in his fifties in good health. The rearrangement links TRBV30 to TRBJ2-3, with D uncertain. The CDR3 reads CAWTRSTLGTDTQYF. The DNA of the CDR3 is TGTGCCTGGACTCGTAGTACACTTGGCACAGATACGCAGTATTTT. The full variable domain, completed using reference TRBV30 and TRBJ2-3, is SQTIHQWPATLVQPVGSPLSLECTVEGTSNPNLYWYRQAAGRGLQLLFYSVGIGQISSEVPQNLSASRPQDRQFILSSKKLLLSDSGFYLCAWTRSTLGTDTQYFGPGTRLTVL.